This T cell receptor beta chain was sequenced during a study of T cell responses to AZD1222 COVID-19 vaccine. Regarding this clone: Antigen specificity is unknown.

Germline V CDR1 and CDR2: SGHRS, YFSETQ. The CDR3 has 12 residues. Trimming took off 0 bases at V and 8 bases at J, with 6 bases between the two ends. Regarding the study as a whole: White British ancestry dominated among donors, who included more females, and clonal diversity was possibly underestimated.

The method was immunoSEQ multiplex PCR; TCRdb's version includes in-frame clones alone and lacks a portion of them. The sample has some 98,000 clones, 88% seen once; the top ten hold approximately 15%. The TCR was taken from an adult who received the AZD1222 COVID-19 vaccine. This sample comprised peripheral blood, obtained 28 days after the second AZD1222 dose. V is TRBV5-1 and J is TRBJ2-1; D is unclear. This CDR3 reads CASSLDLDEQFF. CDR3 nucleotides: TGCGCCAGCAGCTTGGACCTCGATGAGCAGTTCTTC.